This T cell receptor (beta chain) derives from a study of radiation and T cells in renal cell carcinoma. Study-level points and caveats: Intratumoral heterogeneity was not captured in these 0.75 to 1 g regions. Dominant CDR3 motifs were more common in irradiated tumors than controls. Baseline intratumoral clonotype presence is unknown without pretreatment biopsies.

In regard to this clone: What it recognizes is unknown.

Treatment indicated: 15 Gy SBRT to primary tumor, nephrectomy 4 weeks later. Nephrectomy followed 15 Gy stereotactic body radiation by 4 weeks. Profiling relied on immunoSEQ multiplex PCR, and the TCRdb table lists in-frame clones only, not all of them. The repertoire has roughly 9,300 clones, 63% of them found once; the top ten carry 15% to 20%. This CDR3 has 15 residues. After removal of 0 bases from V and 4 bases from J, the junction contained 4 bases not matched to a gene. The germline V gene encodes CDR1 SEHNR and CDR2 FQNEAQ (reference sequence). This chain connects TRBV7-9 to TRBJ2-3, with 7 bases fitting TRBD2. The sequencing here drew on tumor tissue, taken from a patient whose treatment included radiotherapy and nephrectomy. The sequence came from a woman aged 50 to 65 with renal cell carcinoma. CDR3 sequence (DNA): TGTGCCAGCAGCTTAGCGGGGGGGAATCCAGATACGCAGTATTTT. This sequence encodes CASSLAGGNPDTQYF.